A selection of T cell receptor beta chains follows, all from one sample in a study of shared clonotypes between healthy human individuals. Libraries were prepared by immunoSEQ multiplex PCR; TCRdb keeps only in-frame clonotypes and omits some of them. The sample yields hundreds of thousands of clones, 70% to 80% seen once. Sequencing was performed on PBMCs. Receptor source: a woman in her 40s in good health. Some clones in this sample may be carry-over from other donors' samples. Both conserved end residues are part of each CDR3. Fields, in order: J gene, V gene, clone size, D gene, CDR3 DNA, CDR3 protein. A D gene is named only where the DNA matches it firmly. Clone size is shown for a subset of rows, as once, few, many or a class of expanded clone.

TRBJ2-3,TRBV2,.,TRBD1,TGTGCCAGCAGCCAACGGACAGGGGTTAGCACAGATACGCAGTATTTT,CASSQRTGVSTDTQYF
TRBJ2-3,TRBV11-2,.,.,TGTGCCAGCAGCTTAGGAGCAGGGCCAGATACGCAGTATTTT,CASSLGAGPDTQYF
TRBJ1-5,TRBV4-3,.,.,TGCGCCAGCAGCCAAGATCTAGGTCAGCCCCAGCATTTT,CASSQDLGQPQHF
TRBJ2-1,TRBV28,.,TRBD1,TGTGCCAGCAGTCCGGGACAGGACAATGAGCAGTTCTTC,CASSPGQDNEQFF
TRBJ2-7,TRBV5-1,.,TRBD2,TGCGCCAGCAGCTTGAAGAGGGCTAGCGGGAGCAACGAGCAGTACTTC,CASSLKRASGSNEQYF
TRBJ2-1,TRBV5-1,.,TRBD2,TGCGCCAGCAGCTTTTATAGCGGGAGTTCCTACAATGAGCAGTTCTTC,CASSFYSGSSYNEQFF
TRBJ1-4,TRBV5-6,.,.,TGTGCCAGCAGCCCTAGACTCTACAATAATGAAAAACTGTTTTTT,CASSPRLYNNEKLFF
TRBJ1-1,TRBV6-5,.,.,TGTGCCAGCAGGCACCTCTGGGGAAAGAACACTGAAGCTTTCTTT,CASRHLWGKNTEAFF
TRBJ2-3,TRBV19,.,TRBD1,TGTGCCAGTAGTATGTTATCGGGCAGGGGGCAAGATACGCAGTATTTT,CASSMLSGRGQDTQYF
TRBJ2-2,TRBV5-1,.,.,TGCGCCAGCAGCTTGGGACTCCGGAACACCGGGGAGCTGTTTTTT,CASSLGLRNTGELFF
TRBJ2-6,TRBV28,.,.,TGTGCCAGCAGCGCGCTCATCCAAGGGGGAATTTCTGGGGCCAACGTCCTGACTTTC,CASSALIQGGISGANVLTF
TRBJ1-3,TRBV4-1,once,.,TGCGCCAGCAGCCAAGAGGGGAGGGGAACTGGAAACACCATATATTTT,CASSQEGRGTGNTIYF
TRBJ1-3,TRBV18,.,.,TGTGCCAGCTCACCGGGAAGGACAGCCGGAAACACCATATATTTT,CASSPGRTAGNTIYF
TRBJ2-7,TRBV2,.,TRBD2,TGTGCCAGCACCTCTGGGGGGGGATCGTACGAGCAGTACTTC,CASTSGGGSYEQYF
TRBJ1-1,TRBV27,once,.,TGTGCCAGCAGTCCCCCCCCGGGGAGGGGCACTGAAGCTTTCTTT,CASSPPPGRGTEAFF
TRBJ2-7,TRBV19,.,.,TGTGCCAGTAGTATCACAAGTACCTACGAGCAGTACTTC,CASSITSTYEQYF
TRBJ1-5,TRBV7-2,.,.,TGTGCCAGCAGCTTAGCCCATGGTTCCAATCAGCCCCAGCATTTT,CASSLAHGSNQPQHF
TRBJ1-1,TRBV28,.,.,TGTGCCAGCACGGAGAGGAACACTGAAGCTTTCTTT,CASTERNTEAFF
TRBJ2-3,TRBV5-6,.,.,TGTGCCAGCAGCTTTTTGCTAGAGTTCACAGATACGCAGTATTTT,CASSFLLEFTDTQYF
TRBJ1-2,TRBV10-3,.,.,TGTGCCATCAGGGGAGGGGCGGCGTGGGATGGCTACACCTTC,CAIRGGAAWDGYTF
TRBJ2-3,TRBV7-2,.,.,TGTGCCAGCAGCCCTAGCCCAGCGGTAACTAGCACAGATACGCAGTATTTT,CASSPSPAVTSTDTQYF
TRBJ2-1,TRBV5-6,.,.,TGTGCCAGCAGCGGAGGGCGGTACAATGAGCAGTTCTTC,CASSGGRYNEQFF
TRBJ2-2,TRBV10-1,.,.,TGCGCCAGCAGTGAATTGGCAGGGTCCGGGGAGCTGTTTTTT,CASSELAGSGELFF
TRBJ2-7,TRBV11-2,many,.,TGTGCCAGCAGCTTACAGCGGGCCTCCTACGAGCAGTACTTC,CASSLQRASYEQYF
TRBJ1-4,TRBV7-2,.,.,TGTGCCAGCAGCCGACGGGACACTGAAAAACTGTTTTTT,CASSRRDTEKLFF
TRBJ2-5,TRBV7-9,.,.,TGTGCCAGCAGCTCTAGTGGGCAGGGGAGGAGGGAGACCCAGTACTTC,CASSSSGQGRRETQYF
TRBJ1-2,TRBV5-1,.,.,TGCGCCAGCAGCCCCACAGAGAACTATGGCTACACCTTC,CASSPTENYGYTF
TRBJ2-7,TRBV7-9,.,.,TGTGCCAGCAGCTCTGCGGACGGGGGGCGGGAGCAGTACTTC,CASSSADGGREQYF
TRBJ2-7,TRBV29-1,once,TRBD1,TGCAGCGTTGGGGGACCCCAGGGGGCATGGAATTTCGGCTCCTACGAGCAGTACTTC,CSVGGPQGAWNFGSYEQYF
TRBJ2-1,TRBV18,.,.,TGTGCCAGCTCACCAGTCGGCGGTGAGCAGTTCTTC,CASSPVGGEQFF